This TCR beta chain was sequenced for a study of identical twins (dated by TCRdb to 2016 to 2018). About the full investigation: To test whether fetal clonotypes persist, the study used deep sequencing on TCR alpha and beta repertoires from monozygotic twins, unrelated adults of various ages, and cord blood. To rule out contamination, replicate twin experiments were performed at different times with different library preparation protocols. What the work shows at the level of the full study, not this receptor alone: Abundant cord blood beta clonotypes had fewer insertions, young adult naive repertoires showed a similar but weaker trend, and memory repertoires showed no such trend. A weaker excess of twin sharing was found in beta out-of-frame sequences because the signal-to-noise ratio was lowered by fewer shared sequences. Invariant T cells such as MAIT and iNKT could partly confound zero-insertion analyses, although diverse VJ usage argued against such confounding for most clonotypes. Compared with coincidental sharing between unrelated individuals, out-of-frame TCR alpha sequences shared between twins showed an excess of sequences with low generation probability. In monozygotic twins, recombination models systematically underestimated out-of-frame TCR alpha sharing, but the models matched the sharing seen between unrelated individuals. Because the same donors could not be followed over many years, the conclusions relied on cross-sectional statistical analysis.

At the junction V is shortened by 6 bases and J by 11 bases; bases outside the gene matches: 8. From the cysteine through the phenylalanine, the CDR3 covers 12 amino acids. Only the CDR3 part of the read is kept: 36 bases, read in frame from the first base. A word on this clonotype: Its target antigen remains unknown. Nothing much larger sits one base from this clone, and base qualities are not available.

Receptors were amplified or captured by 5' RACE. Sequencing instrument: Illumina HiSeq 2000. A universal primer binding site was introduced by template switching, and a unique molecular identifier was present in the final cDNA, enabling accurate counting of TCR cDNA molecules. Specific primers in the conserved constant-segment region were used to synthesize first-strand cDNA for TCR alpha and beta chains. To control for contamination, every cDNA library was double barcoded, receiving both a SMART-Mk sample barcode and Illumina barcodes. Two successive PCR steps introduced TruSeq adapter sequences along with Illumina sample barcodes. The Illumina HiSeq platform was used with custom primers to sequence TCR alpha and beta cDNA libraries. In the source study's methods: Raw reads were processed with MiGEC to extract unique molecular identifiers, and MiXCR was used to determine CDR3 positions. For each individual, recombination models were inferred using an EM algorithm with the repgenHMM and IGoR tools. The tcR package in R was used for shared clonotype analysis, with sharing normalized by the product of cloneset sizes. Out-of-frame nonproductive sequences were analyzed to study raw recombination free of thymic and clonal selection effects. Through fastp at Q25 and MiXCR, TCRdb rebuilt clones from the public reads, retaining in-frame beta chains. Each CDR3 protein gets just one entry, which takes the most common genes and DNA from the rows behind it. The V and J calls shown here were made by TCRdb, not taken from the authors' results. The sample table holds hundreds of thousands of distinct CDR3 sequences, of which roughly 12% were seen once. The ten largest clones capture about 1.6% of the sample.

Only healthy Caucasian donors were included. The twin cohort consisted of three pairs of female monozygotic twins, all aged roughly 18 to 30 years. RNA for TCR libraries was isolated from peripheral blood mononuclear cells. The same sample was also used in a study of yellow fever vaccine responses in identical twins. As that second study puts it: According to the authors, the vaccine-induced T cell response in identical twins seemed to be partly convergent and partly specific to each individual. The study precisely tracked vaccine-responding T cell clones in identical twins.

The sequencing sample was made of PBMCs. The receptor's source is a young woman in good health. Recombination linked TRBV12-3 or TRBV12-4 to TRBJ1-1, with 8 central nucleotides matching TRBD1. Here is the DNA: TGTGCCAGCAGACCTCAGGACAGGGACGCTTTCTTT. Translated, it gives CASRPQDRDAFF.